Following are 29 T cell receptor beta chains from one sample sequenced in a study of cytomegalovirus exposure and HLA in healthy donors. The data were produced by immunoSEQ multiplex PCR, yet TCRdb's version contains in-frame clones alone and is incomplete. This table has 65,000 to 90,000 clones, 95% appearing once. The sample taken for sequencing was PBMCs. These receptors all stem from a man between 18 and 29 years old in good health and CMV-seronegative.

This clone was picked up one time. This sequence joins TRBV5-8 and TRBJ1-1; D not certain. The CDR3 sequence is 15 residues long. Per the germline V gene, CDR1 is SGHTS and CDR2 is YDEGEE. Deletions cut 0 bases from V and 1 base from J, with 10 bases between. CDR3 region: CASSLDLSRNTEAFF. The CDR3 bases are TGTGCCAGCAGCTTGGATCTGTCGCGGAACACTGAAGCTTTCTTT.

CDR3 amino acids: CASSTTTGVDTEAFF. The CDR3 region has the DNA TGTGCCAGTAGTACCACGACGGGGGTCGACACTGAAGCTTTCTTT. The chain recombines TRBV19 with TRBJ1-1; D is perhaps TRBD1 (5 bases). This CDR3 has 15 amino acids. The V gene lost 4 bases and the J gene lost 3 bases, with 15 bases spanning the gap. CDR1 and CDR2 from the germline V gene are LNHDA and SQIVND (reference sequence).

V is TRBV28 and J is TRBJ1-1; D is perhaps TRBD1 (5 bases). V was cut by 3 bases and J by 4 bases, with 12 bases left in between. The V gene's germline CDR1 is MDHEN and CDR2 SYDVKM. This CDR3 has 14 residues. CDR3 DNA: TGTGCCAGCAGTTTTTTCACAGGAACCACTGAAGCTTTCTTT. Its protein is CASSFFTGTTEAFF.

The J gene is TRBJ2-3, the V gene TRBV14, with 8 bases matching TRBD2. CDR3 size: 15 residues. Germline CDR1 reads SGHDN; CDR2 reads FVKESK. Trimming took 6 bases from V and 1 from J; bases not matched to a gene: 6. The CDR3 here is CASRQAGGRTDTQYF. CDR3 DNA sequence: TGTGCCAGCAGACAGGCGGGGGGCCGCACAGATACGCAGTATTTT. The whole variable domain, filled in from reference TRBV14 and TRBJ2-3, reads EAGVTQFPSHSVIEKGQTVTLRCDPISGHDNLYWYRRVMGKEIKFLLHFVKESKQDESGMPNNRFLAERTGGTYSTLKVQPAELEDSGVYFCASRQAGGRTDTQYFGPGTRLTVL.

A single count supports this clone. The V call is TRBV7-3, the J call TRBJ2-7, with D unresolved. The CDR3 covers 13 residues. Germline-derived CDR1 and CDR2 are SGHTA and FQGTGA. The germline V and J ends were trimmed by 1 base and 3 bases, with 7 bases remaining between them. This chain's CDR3 is CASSLIRGYEQYF. The CDR3, as DNA: TGTGCCAGCAGCTTAATACGCGGCTACGAGCAGTACTTC.

The rearrangement links TRBV7-2 to TRBJ2-1, with TRBD2 matching over 10 bases. The CDR3 has 15 amino acids. Per the germline V gene, CDR1 is SGHTA and CDR2 is FQGNSA. The V segment lost 1 base and the J segment 8 bases; nucleotides outside the gene matches: 5. The CDR3 sequence: CASSLGAGGTDEQFF. In DNA form, the CDR3 reads TGTGCCAGCAGCTTAGGAGCGGGGGGGACGGATGAGCAGTTCTTC.

The genes are TRBV7-9 and TRBJ1-4; 7 nucleotides align to TRBD1. Losses at the gene ends were 5 bases for V and 2 bases for J; bases not matched to a gene: 2. The CDR3 covers 14 residues. Germline loops: CDR1 SEHNR, CDR2 FQNEAQ (reference sequence). The CDR3 loop reads CASSQGQTNEKLFF. Here the CDR3 DNA reads TGTGCCAGCAGCCAGGGACAGACTAATGAAAAACTGTTTTTT.

The chain joins TRBV19 to TRBJ2-7, with D possibly matching TRBD2 (6 bases). Germline V gene sequence: CDR1 LNHDA, CDR2 SQIVND (reference sequence). This CDR3 has 15 amino acids. Trimming took 3 bases from V and 2 from J, leaving 14 bases between them. The CDR3 region is CASSMGGLLAYEQYF. In DNA, the CDR3 is TGTGCCAGTAGTATGGGAGGTCTACTCGCCTACGAGCAGTACTTC.

The rearrangement joins TRBV6-5 to TRBJ1-1; perhaps TRBD1 as D (5 bases). Germline V CDR1 and CDR2: MNHEY, SVGAGI. This CDR3 has 15 residues. Trimming left V 0 bases short and J 4 bases short, with 12 bases between. CDR3 residues: CASSYSILRGTEAFF. CDR3 sequence (DNA): TGTGCCAGCAGTTACTCGATTTTAAGGGGCACTGAAGCTTTCTTT.

V and J are TRBV5-6 and TRBJ2-7; 9 bases align to TRBD2. This CDR3 is 15 amino acids long. V lost 1 base to trimming and J lost 6 bases; unmatched junction nucleotides: 8. The germline CDR1 and CDR2 sequences are SGHDT and YYEEEE. CDR3 amino acids: CASSLISGGAGEQYF. CDR3 DNA: TGTGCCAGCAGCTTGATTAGCGGGGGCGCGGGCGAGCAGTACTTC.

This chain's CDR3 is CASSPGTGLVNTEAFF. CDR3 nucleotides: TGTGCCAGCTCACCCGGGACAGGGTTGGTGAACACTGAAGCTTTCTTT. The chain uses TRBV18 and TRBJ1-1; TRBD1 aligns across 9 bases. V lost 3 bases, J lost 0 bases, and 5 bases stayed unmatched. CDR3 length: 16 amino acids. The V gene's germline CDR1 is KGHSH and CDR2 LQKENI. Full variable domain (rest looked up from reference TRBV18 and TRBJ1-1): NAGVMQNPRHLVRRRGQEARLRCSPMKGHSHVYWYRQLPEEGLKFMVYLQKENIIDESGMPKERFSAEFPKEGPSILRIQQVVRGDSAAYFCASSPGTGLVNTEAFFGQGTRLTVV.

The genes are TRBV7-2 and TRBJ2-5; TRBD2 aligns across 12 bases. The germline gives CDR1 SGHTA, CDR2 FQGNSA. V trimming: 4 bases; J trimming: 1 base; junction bases outside the gene matches: 4. The CDR3 loop spans 16 amino acids. The DNA of the CDR3 is TGTGCCAGCAGCTCGACTAGCGGGGGCCCCCAAGAGACCCAGTACTTC. This sequence encodes CASSSTSGGPQETQYF.

The J gene is TRBJ1-1, the V gene TRBV10-3; D remains unclear. The CDR3 has 14 residues. V lost 0 bases and J 4 bases, leaving 9 bases between the germline ends. Germline V CDR1 and CDR2: ENHRY, SYGVKD. CDR3 DNA sequence: TGTGCCATCAGTGAGTCCTCAGGTCTCACTGAAGCTTTCTTT. Encoded protein: CAISESSGLTEAFF.

Note on this clone: Mismatch with germline at one junction end may stem from a read error. The sample carries other DNA sequences with the same CDR3. The chain carries TRBV9 and TRBJ2-2, with unresolved D. Germline CDR1 is SGDLS and CDR2 is YYNGEE. The CDR3 length is 17 residues. The CDR3 DNA follows: TGCGCCAGCAGCGTTTCTGTCTATAAGCCGAACACCGGGGAGCTGTTTTTT. Its translation is CASSVSVYKPNTGELFF.

The chain links TRBV5-5 to TRBJ2-5; D gene ambiguous. There are 13 residues in the CDR3. Germline V lookup: CDR1 SGHKS, CDR2 YYEKEE (reference sequence). Trimming stripped 0 bases from V and 3 bases from J, with 6 bases between. CDR3 bases: TGTGCCAGCAGCTTGGGGGCAGAAGAGACCCAGTACTTC. As protein: CASSLGAEETQYF.

CDR3 amino acids: CATSRYSRVIDEQFF. The CDR3 nucleotides read TGTGCCACCAGCAGATATTCCAGGGTTATTGATGAGCAGTTCTTC. The chain recombines TRBV15 with TRBJ2-1; maybe TRBD1 (5 bases). This CDR3 has 15 residues. Per the germline V gene, CDR1 is LNHNV and CDR2 is YYDKDF (reference sequence). Trimming removed 2 bases at V and 8 bases at J, with 16 bases between.

The DNA for the CDR3 is TGTGCCAGCAGGGGGGGACTAACGAATTCACCCCTCCACTTT. Protein sequence: CASRGGLTNSPLHF. The V gene is TRBV9, the J gene TRBJ1-6, with a tentative D call TRBD1 (5 bases). Trimming took 5 bases from V and 7 from J, leaving 13 bases between them. In germline, CDR1 is SGDLS, CDR2 YYNGEE. The CDR3 totals 14 residues. Variable domain in full (rest from reference TRBV9 and TRBJ1-6): DSGVTQTPKHLITATGQRVTLRCSPRSGDLSVYWYQQSLDQGLQFLIQYYNGEERAKGNILERFSAQQFPDLHSELNLSSLELGDSALYFCASRGGLTNSPLHFGNGTRLTVT.

The CDR3 loop reads CSVADMDGTYEQYF. CDR3 coding DNA: TGCAGCGTTGCCGACATGGACGGGACCTACGAGCAGTACTTC. The rearrangement joins TRBV29-1 to TRBJ2-7, with D perhaps matching TRBD2 (5 bases). Deletions cut 4 bases from V and 2 bases from J, with 15 bases between. Germline loops: CDR1 SQVTM, CDR2 ANQGSEA. CDR3 length equals 14 residues.

With respect to this clone: The sample has other DNA sequences that encode this CDR3 too. The chain couples TRBV29-1 to TRBJ1-1; TRBD1 agrees at 9 bases. Trimming cost V 3 bases and J 5 bases; bases outside gene matches: 1. CDR1 and CDR2 (germline): SQVTM, ANQGSEA. CDR3 length: 12 residues. The CDR3 nucleotides are TGCAGCGTTGAGACAGGGGGTACTGAAGCTTTCTTT. It translates to CSVETGGTEAFF.

CDR3 sequence: CATGEGARTGELFF. The CDR3 nucleotides are TGTGCCACCGGCGAGGGGGCGAGGACCGGGGAGCTGTTTTTT. The genes are TRBV10-3 and TRBJ2-2; TRBD1 matches 7 bases. With 10 bases clipped from V and 5 bases from J, the junction kept 10 bases outside the gene matches. Germline V lookup: CDR1 ENHRY, CDR2 SYGVKD. The CDR3 consists of 14 residues.

The count of this clone is one. The chain couples TRBV29-1 to TRBJ1-2; D is perhaps TRBD1 (5 bases). CDR1 is SQVTM and CDR2 is ANQGSEA in the germline V gene. V was trimmed by 1 base and J by 7 bases, leaving 28 bases between them. The CDR3 is made up of 18 amino acids. Written as DNA, the CDR3 is TGCAGCGTTGAAGGGGGGTCAATTGGGCCGCGGGGGAAAGGTGGCTACACCTTC. Amino acids: CSVEGGSIGPRGKGGYTF.

The chain recombines TRBV2 with TRBJ1-5, with D possibly matching TRBD1 (5 bases). The CDR3 is 14 residues long. Trimming took 6 bases from V and 3 from J, leaving 12 bases between them. Germline V gene sequence: CDR1 SNHLY, CDR2 FYNNEI. The CDR3 DNA reads as TGTGCCAGCAGGCAGGGTGCCCTCAATCAGCCCCAGCATTTT. Protein: CASRQGALNQPQHF.

This clone has a single count. The genes are TRBV5-5 and TRBJ1-4; tentatively, D is TRBD1 (6 bases). V lost 4 bases and J 7 bases, leaving 14 bases between the germline ends. CDR1 and CDR2 (germline): SGHKS, YYEKEE (reference sequence). This CDR3 region has 14 residues. The CDR3 nucleotides are TGTGCCAGCAGCCACTCGACAGGTATTGAAAAACTGTTTTTT. It encodes CASSHSTGIEKLFF. Based on the CDR3 plus reference TRBV5-5 and TRBJ1-4, the full variable domain is DAGVTQSPTHLIKTRGQQVTLRCSPISGHKSVSWYQQVLGQGPQFIFQYYEKEERGRGNFPDRFSARQFPNYSSELNVNALLLGDSALYLCASSHSTGIEKLFFGSGTQLSVL.

This clone showed up just once. This chain uses TRBV7-6 with TRBJ2-6; possible D gene TRBD1, 5 bases. V was pared by 3 bases and J by 0 bases, with 21 bases between. The CDR3 extends over 20 amino acids. The germline V gene encodes CDR1 SGHVS and CDR2 FNYEAQ. Here the CDR3 DNA reads TGTGCCAGCAGCTTGAGTCGACGCACCGACAGCAGCTCTGGGGCCAACGTCCTGACTTTC. It codes for CASSLSRRTDSSSGANVLTF.

V is TRBV2 and J is TRBJ2-1, with 8 bases identical to TRBD2. CDR1 is SNHLY, CDR2 FYNNEI, per germline. The CDR3 has 13 residues. This CDR3 reads CASRGGYHNEQFF. The CDR3 bases are TGTGCAAGCCGGGGGGGGTATCACAATGAGCAGTTCTTC.

This chain links TRBV5-1 with TRBJ2-2; the match to TRBD1 covers 8 bases. With 3 bases clipped from V and 7 bases from J, the junction kept 8 bases outside the gene matches. The germline gives CDR1 SGHRS, CDR2 YFSETQ. The CDR3 has 15 amino acids. CDR3 residues: CASSSGQGNGGELFF. The CDR3 DNA follows: TGCGCCAGCAGCTCTGGACAGGGTAATGGCGGGGAGCTGTTTTTT.

The V call is TRBV28, the J call TRBJ1-5; 11 bases align to TRBD1. J was trimmed by 6 bases and V by 4 bases; bases with no gene match: 8. This CDR3 has 16 residues. Germline V gives CDR1 MDHEN, CDR2 SYDVKM. The CDR3 protein is CASSYPSGTGGQPQHF. In nucleotides, the CDR3 is TGTGCCAGCAGTTACCCCTCGGGGACAGGGGGTCAGCCCCAGCATTTT.

The CDR3 sequence: CAWRWDLYTDTQYF. In DNA, the CDR3 is TGTGCCTGGCGTTGGGACTTGTACACAGATACGCAGTATTTT. The chain carries TRBV30 and TRBJ2-3; tentatively, D is TRBD2 (6 bases). Trimming cost V 5 bases and J 2 bases, with 14 bases left between them. CDR1 GTSNPN and CDR2 SVGIG come from the germline V gene (reference sequence). This CDR3 comprises 14 residues.

The chain is built from TRBV7-3 and TRBJ2-3; the match to TRBD2 covers 8 bases. The CDR3 spans 15 residues. Per the germline V gene, CDR1 is SGHTA and CDR2 is FQGTGA. J gave up 4 bases and V 5 bases, and 8 bases lay outside the gene matches. As DNA, the CDR3 is TGTGCCAGCAGCCCCGGGGGGGGCGGTTCAGATACGCAGTATTTT. Protein product: CASSPGGGGSDTQYF.